This T cell receptor beta chain was sequenced during a study of blood T cell repertoires in COVID-19. About this clone itself: One junction end does not reproduce the germline sequence, and a read error may be involved.

Generated by immunoSEQ multiplex PCR, the TCRdb table keeps only in-frame clones and is missing some. The repertoire includes some 280,000 clones, approximately 91% of them detected once, and roughly an eighth sits in the top ten. The germline V gene encodes CDR1 SSHAT and CDR2 FNYEAQ (reference sequence). This CDR3 has 16 residues. The specimen was peripheral blood. This rearrangement joins TRBV7-7 to TRBJ2-5; 11 bases map to TRBD2. The receptor's source is a woman in her sixties or seventies with acute or convalescent COVID-19. The chain's CDR3 is CASRKLAGAYQETQYF. CDR3 DNA: TGTGCTAGCAGGAAACTAGCGGGAGCGTACCAAGAGACCCAGTACTTC.